This T cell receptor (beta chain) was recovered during a study of human T cells and chemical hapten exposure. Overall study context: 0.01% DPC was applied to the upper back in patch tests, which were read at 6 days. The study enrolled mostly female patients with alopecia areata, totalis or universalis.

This clonotype was seen more than once but under ten times. Its antigen is not known. The library attached unique molecular identifiers to individual cDNA molecules. TCRdb passed the RACE reads through MiXCR, listing each CDR3 protein once. The profile shows tens of thousands of distinct CDR3 sequences, approximately 8.6% of them singletons. The CDR3 covers 13 residues. Trimming removed 4 bases at V and 3 bases at J, with 11 bases between. From germline, CDR1 is SGHNT and CDR2 YYREEE (reference sequence). Study observations and caveats: There was a positive correlation between PT1 expanded TCR counts and patch test score.

The time point was: patch test 1, 2 weeks after DPC sensitization. The treatment is: therapeutic diphenylcyclopropenone sensitization with weekly scalp DPC. This receptor was taken from a middle-aged woman with alopecia areata. Some clones in this sample may be carry-over from other donors' samples. V is TRBV5-4 and J is TRBJ2-7, with no clear D. The sequenced sample was whole blood, obtained in connection with sensitization to the hapten diphenylcyclopropenone (DPC). In nucleotides, the CDR3 is TGTGCCAGCAGCGCGTCCAGTCACTACGAGCAGTACTTC. Translating gives CASSASSHYEQYF.